Presented here are 15 T cell receptor beta chains from one specimen sequenced in a study of cytomegalovirus exposure and HLA in healthy donors. Using immunoSEQ multiplex PCR, the repertoire was profiled, and TCRdb retains in-frame clones only, with some absent. The sample includes 82,000 or so clones, 85% to 95% seen only once; the top ten take roughly 0.74%. Sequencing used PBMCs. The receptors were gathered from a man aged 18 to 30 in good health and CMV-seronegative.

This clone was seen only once. The V gene is TRBV4-1, the J gene TRBJ2-7, with 8 positions matching TRBD1. The germline V gene has CDR1 MGHRA and CDR2 YSYEKL. J was trimmed by 3 bases and V by 3 bases; bases with no gene match: 10. The CDR3 extends over 16 amino acids. The CDR3 bases are TGCGCCAGCAGCCAGTTACCGGGACAGGCGAGCTACGAGCAGTACTTC. Protein product: CASSQLPGQASYEQYF.

The CDR3: CASSQEWVAEIYNEQFF. In DNA form, the CDR3 reads TGTGCCAGCAGCCAAGAGTGGGTAGCGGAAATATACAATGAGCAGTTCTTC. The V and J genes are TRBV4-2 and TRBJ2-1; TRBD2 is a possible D gene (6 bases). The germline V gene has CDR1 LGHNA and CDR2 YNFKEQ. The V end lost 0 bases, the J end lost 4 bases, and 16 bases lay between the germline ends. The CDR3 has 17 residues.

The chain uses TRBV2 and TRBJ2-5; possible D gene TRBD1, 5 bases. The ends were cut back, 8 bases at V and 4 bases at J, with 20 bases in the middle. Germline V gene lookup returns CDR1 SNHLY and CDR2 FYNNEI. The CDR3 length is 15 residues. The CDR3 nucleotides read TGTGCCAGCCCTGGTGTTGGGGCTCTCCCAGAGACCCAGTACTTC. This codes for CASPGVGALPETQYF. Drawing the rest from reference TRBV2 and TRBJ2-5, the complete variable domain is EPEVTQTPSHQVTQMGQEVILRCVPISNHLYFYWYRQILGQKVEFLVSFYNNEISEKSEIFDDQFSVERPDGSNFTLKIRSTKLEDSAMYFCASPGVGALPETQYFGPGTRLLVL.

This rearrangement joins TRBV10-3 to TRBJ2-6; TRBD1 might be the D (6 bases). CDR3 length equals 13 residues. With 7 bases removed from V and 4 bases from J, the gap between germline ends came to 8 bases. Germline loops: CDR1 ENHRY, CDR2 SYGVKD. The CDR3 DNA follows: TGTGCCATCACAGGGGACGGGGCCAACGTCCTGACTTTC. Its translation is CAITGDGANVLTF.

The V call is TRBV27, the J call TRBJ2-7; 8 bases line up with TRBD1. From germline, CDR1 is MNHEY and CDR2 SMNVEV (reference sequence). This CDR3 spans 15 amino acids. V dropped 5 bases and J dropped 1; count of bases not matched to a gene: 7. In DNA, the CDR3 is TGTGCCAGCAGTCCACGGACAGGGAGATCCTACGAGCAGTACTTC. Translation gives CASSPRTGRSYEQYF.

The J gene is TRBJ1-1, the V gene TRBV4-1; TRBD1 is a possible D gene (5 bases). V gave up 4 bases and J gave up 0 bases, with 9 bases separating them. Germline-derived CDR1 and CDR2 are MGHRA and YSYEKL. The CDR3 spans 14 residues. CDR3 DNA: TGCGCCAGCAGCCCTCGACAGATGAACACTGAAGCTTTCTTT. Translating it yields CASSPRQMNTEAFF.

The gene calls are TRBV15 and TRBJ1-1, with D uncertain. This CDR3 is built from 12 residues. Germline V gene data show CDR1 as LNHNV and CDR2 as YYDKDF (reference sequence). V lost 3 bases, J lost 8 bases, and 10 bases lay in between. CDR3 amino acids: CATSSQAREAFF. CDR3 sequence (DNA): TGTGCCACCAGCAGTCAAGCCAGGGAAGCTTTCTTT.

V usage is TRBV30 and J usage is TRBJ1-5; D gene ambiguous. Germline loops: CDR1 GTSNPN, CDR2 SVGIG (reference sequence). This CDR3 comprises 13 residues. V dropped 1 base and J dropped 7 bases, with 11 bases sitting between them. Here the CDR3 reads CAWSATPGQPQHF. The CDR3 DNA reads TGTGCCTGGAGTGCGACTCCGGGGCAGCCCCAGCATTTT.

The chain employs TRBV2 and TRBJ1-5; D is possibly TRBD1 (6 bases). The CDR3 loop spans 12 amino acids. Germline V gives CDR1 SNHLY, CDR2 FYNNEI. Deletions cut 5 bases from V and 9 bases from J, with 11 bases between. The chain's CDR3 is CASSQQGLPQHF. CDR3 bases: TGTGCCAGCAGTCAACAGGGTCTGCCCCAGCATTTT.

This chain uses TRBV5-6 with TRBJ1-1; 9 nucleotides agree with TRBD1. Germline V gene sequence: CDR1 SGHDT, CDR2 YYEEEE. The V and J ends lost 0 bases and 1 base, in that order; junction bases with no gene match: 4. The CDR3 spans 16 residues. This CDR3 reads CASSLGATGGNTEAFF. Here the CDR3 DNA reads TGTGCCAGCAGCTTGGGGGCGACAGGGGGGAACACTGAAGCTTTCTTT.

The chain uses TRBV5-5 and TRBJ1-1, with D unclear. CDR1 is SGHKS and CDR2 is YYEKEE in the germline V gene (reference sequence). The CDR3 runs 15 residues. With 1 base removed from V and 0 bases from J, the gap between germline ends came to 10 bases. The CDR3: CASSLLAGVNTEAFF. The DNA of the CDR3 is TGTGCCAGCAGCTTGTTAGCCGGAGTGAACACTGAAGCTTTCTTT.

This rearrangement joins TRBV19 to TRBJ2-7, with 10 bases lining up with TRBD2. CDR3 length: 14 residues. Germline values: CDR1 LNHDA, CDR2 SQIVND (reference sequence). The V and J ends lost 7 bases and 4 bases, in that order; junction bases with no gene match: 7. CDR3 amino acids: CASKTASGGYEQYF. CDR3 nucleotides: TGTGCCAGTAAAACGGCTAGCGGGGGTTACGAGCAGTACTTC.

The CDR3, as DNA: TGTGCCAGCAGCTTGGGGACAGGGTCCTATGGCTACACCTTC. This codes for CASSLGTGSYGYTF. The chain is built from TRBV5-4 and TRBJ1-2; 8 nucleotides agree with TRBD1. CDR3 length: 14 amino acids. Germline CDR1 SGHNT, CDR2 YYREEE (reference sequence). V lost 0 bases to trimming and J lost 4 bases; unmatched junction nucleotides: 2. Based on the CDR3 plus reference TRBV5-4 and TRBJ1-2, the full variable domain is ETGVTQSPTHLIKTRGQQVTLRCSSQSGHNTVSWYQQALGQGPQFIFQYYREEENGRGNFPPRFSGLQFPNYSSELNVNALELDDSALYLCASSLGTGSYGYTFGSGTRLTVV.

The chain combines TRBV5-4 with TRBJ2-5, with TRBD2 identical over 8 bases. Germline V gene lookup returns CDR1 SGHNT and CDR2 YYREEE (reference sequence). The CDR3 consists of 14 residues. The J segment lost 1 base and the V segment lost 4 bases, leaving 3 bases of the junction unmatched. As DNA, the CDR3 is TGTGCCAGCAGCCCCGGACTAGCCCAAGAGACCCAGTACTTC. Its translation: CASSPGLAQETQYF.

The V and J genes are TRBV7-9 and TRBJ1-6, with 8 bases that match TRBD1. The germline gives CDR1 SEHNR, CDR2 FQNEAQ (reference sequence). The trim removed 2 bases at V and 10 bases at J, leaving 7 bases unmatched. The length of the CDR3 is 15 residues. The DNA of the CDR3 is TGTGCCAGCAGCTTAATCCAGGGGGCGGAATCACCCCTCCACTTT. Amino acid sequence: CASSLIQGAESPLHF.